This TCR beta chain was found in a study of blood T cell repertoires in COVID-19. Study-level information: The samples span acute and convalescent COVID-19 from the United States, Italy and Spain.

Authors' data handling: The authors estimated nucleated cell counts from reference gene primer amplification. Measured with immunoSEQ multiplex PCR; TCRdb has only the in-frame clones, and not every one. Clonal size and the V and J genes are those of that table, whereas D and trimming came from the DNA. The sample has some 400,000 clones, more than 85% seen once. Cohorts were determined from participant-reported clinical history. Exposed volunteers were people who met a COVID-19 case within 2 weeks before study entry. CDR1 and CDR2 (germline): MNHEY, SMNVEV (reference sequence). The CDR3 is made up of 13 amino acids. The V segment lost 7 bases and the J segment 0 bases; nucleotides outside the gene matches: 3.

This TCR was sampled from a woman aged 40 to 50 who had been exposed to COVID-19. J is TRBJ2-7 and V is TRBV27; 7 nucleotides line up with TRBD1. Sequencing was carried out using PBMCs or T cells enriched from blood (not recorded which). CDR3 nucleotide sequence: TGTGCCAGCACCGGACAGGACTCCTACGAGCAGTACTTC. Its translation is CASTGQDSYEQYF.